The 30 T cell receptor beta chains below all came from one sample that was sequenced in a study of blood T cell repertoires in COVID-19. Only in-frame clones appear in the TCRdb table, and some are missing; sequencing was by immunoSEQ multiplex PCR. The table has tens of thousands of clones, around 93% seen once. Material: peripheral blood. The receptors derive from a man between 50 and 59 years old with active COVID-19.

The chain uses TRBV7-2 and TRBJ2-5; 10 bases fit TRBD2. Germline trimming cut 5 bases from V and 0 bases from J; bases unmatched to any gene: 6. This CDR3 contains 16 residues. The V gene's germline CDR1 is SGHTA and CDR2 FQGNSA. The CDR3 loop reads CASSTTSGEYQETQYF. The CDR3, as DNA: TGTGCCAGCAGCACCACTAGCGGGGAGTACCAAGAGACCCAGTACTTC.

The rearrangement links TRBV27 to TRBJ2-7, with D unclear. Germline CDR1 and CDR2: MNHEY and SMNVEV (reference sequence). The germline V and J ends were trimmed by 2 bases and 0 bases, with 14 bases remaining between them. This CDR3 is built from 16 residues. The CDR3 DNA is TGTGCCAGCAGTTTACGCCGTACCACGAGCTCCTACGAGCAGTACTTC. Amino acid sequence: CASSLRRTTSSYEQYF.

This chain links TRBV7-9 with TRBJ2-3; D not certain. CDR1 is SEHNR and CDR2 is FQNEAQ in the germline V gene (reference sequence). The CDR3 is made up of 13 amino acids. V lost 1 base and J 4 bases, leaving 6 bases between the germline ends. In nucleotides, the CDR3 is TGTGCCAGCAGCTTAGGGCAGGCAGATACGCAGTATTTT. This sequence encodes CASSLGQADTQYF.

The chain couples TRBV5-8 to TRBJ2-5; D perhaps matches TRBD2 (5 bases). V was clipped by 6 bases and J by 7 bases, with 13 bases between them. Germline V lookup: CDR1 SGHTS, CDR2 YDEGEE. This CDR3 is built from 12 residues. CDR3: CASTSEVGTQYF. The CDR3 DNA is TGTGCCAGCACCTCGGAGGTGGGGACCCAGTACTTC.

This sequence joins TRBV7-2 and TRBJ2-5; no firm D call. The ends were cut back, 5 bases at V and 7 bases at J, with 11 bases in the middle. CDR1 SGHTA and CDR2 FQGNSA come from the germline V gene. There are 12 residues in the CDR3. The DNA for the CDR3 is TGTGCCAGCAGCCCCGCCGGCGGGACCCAGTACTTC. It translates to CASSPAGGTQYF. Based on the CDR3 plus reference TRBV7-2 and TRBJ2-5, the full variable domain is GAGVSQSPSNKVTEKGKDVELRCDPISGHTALYWYRQSLGQGLEFLIYFQGNSAPDKSGLPSDRFSAERTGGSVSTLTIQRTQQEDSAVYLCASSPAGGTQYFGPGTRLLVL.

V is TRBV18 and J is TRBJ2-5; TRBD2 aligns across 7 bases. Trimming at V came to 3 bases and at J to 7 bases, leaving 8 bases not matched to a gene. Germline values: CDR1 KGHSH, CDR2 LQKENI. The CDR3 has 14 amino acids. The CDR3 sequence: CASSPAGVEGTQYF. In DNA form, the CDR3 reads TGTGCCAGCTCACCGGCGGGAGTAGAGGGGACCCAGTACTTC.

The V and J genes are TRBV28 and TRBJ2-7, with 9 nucleotides matching TRBD1. This CDR3 spans 15 amino acids. Germline V lookup: CDR1 MDHEN, CDR2 SYDVKM. The V and J ends lost 10 bases and 2 bases, in that order; junction bases with no gene match: 12. CDR3 DNA sequence: TGTGCCACCATAAGACCCCGGGACAGGGCCTACGAGCAGTACTTC. As protein: CATIRPRDRAYEQYF.

The CDR3 coding sequence is TGCAGCGTTAGCGGGGGGGTGGTGGAGACCCAGTACTTC. Amino acid sequence: CSVSGGVVETQYF. V usage is TRBV29-1 and J usage is TRBJ2-5; 10 bases agree with TRBD2. V shed 5 bases, J shed 5 bases, and the junction held 5 bases outside the gene matches. This CDR3 region has 13 residues. Germline V gives CDR1 SQVTM, CDR2 ANQGSEA.

The chain recombines TRBV6-2 or TRBV6-3 with TRBJ2-5, with 12 bases matching TRBD2. Germline V CDR1 and CDR2: MNHEY, SVGEGT. The V gene end was trimmed by 2 bases and the J gene end by 6 bases; junction bases not matched to a gene: 19. The CDR3 has 20 residues. For the CDR3, the DNA is TGTGCCAGCAGTTACCCCAATCCCAGACTAGCGGGGGCTATAAGTAAGACCCAGTACTTC. It is translated as CASSYPNPRLAGAISKTQYF.

The J gene is TRBJ1-2, the V gene TRBV7-9, with D unresolved. Looked up from germline, CDR1 is SEHNR and CDR2 is FQNEAQ (reference sequence). The CDR3 sequence is 14 residues long. V was trimmed by 5 bases and J by 4 bases, leaving 14 bases between them. CDR3 nucleotides: TGTGCCAGCAGCCCCCCGGGGTCCCCCTATGGCTACACCTTC. Translated, it gives CASSPPGSPYGYTF. Full variable domain (remainder filled in from reference TRBV7-9 and TRBJ1-2): DTGVSQNPRHKITKRGQNVTFRCDPISEHNRLYWYRQTLGQGPEFLTYFQNEAQLEKSRLLSDRFSAERPKGSFSTLEIQRTEQGDSAMYLCASSPPGSPYGYTFGSGTRLTVV.

V usage is TRBV6-2 or TRBV6-3 and J usage is TRBJ1-1, with TRBD1 as a possible D gene (6 bases). The germline V gene encodes CDR1 MNHEY and CDR2 SVGEGT. CDR3 length: 11 residues. Trimming took off 8 bases at V and 5 bases at J, with 9 bases between the two ends. The CDR3 reads CASGQGTEAFF. CDR3 in DNA: TGTGCCAGCGGCCAGGGGACTGAAGCTTTCTTT.

The CDR3 nucleotides read TGTGCCAGCAGCGTAGGGCTAGCGGAGCTATACGAGCAGTACTTC. Translated: CASSVGLAELYEQYF. The rearrangement joins TRBV9 to TRBJ2-7, with 7 nucleotides matching TRBD2. J lost 4 bases, V lost 0 bases, and 7 bases had no gene match. The germline CDR1 and CDR2 sequences are SGDLS and YYNGEE. The CDR3 is 15 residues long.

The chain joins TRBV19 to TRBJ1-1, with 9 bases fitting TRBD1. V trimming: 5 bases; J trimming: 3 bases; junction bases outside the gene matches: 7. The CDR3 length is 15 residues. The germline V gene encodes CDR1 LNHDA and CDR2 SQIVND (reference sequence). For the CDR3, the DNA is TGTGCCAGTAGTCACGGACAGGGGCTGGACACTGAAGCTTTCTTT. As protein: CASSHGQGLDTEAFF.

The rearrangement uses TRBV29-1 and TRBJ1-2; the D gene is possibly TRBD1 (5 bases). CDR1 SQVTM and CDR2 ANQGSEA come from the germline V gene. V gave up 5 bases and J gave up 4 bases, with 17 bases separating them. There are 14 residues in the CDR3. CDR3: CSVPYSGAAYGYTF. The DNA of the CDR3 is TGCAGCGTTCCCTACAGTGGGGCCGCCTATGGCTACACCTTC.

The V and J genes are TRBV28 and TRBJ2-7, with 9 bases matching TRBD1. V gave up 6 bases and J gave up 5 bases; unmatched junction bases: 8. Germline CDR1 is MDHEN and CDR2 is SYDVKM. The CDR3 is 14 residues long. DNA for the CDR3: TGTGCCAGCAGCTCGGGACAGGGAGGAGACGAGCAGTACTTC. Translated, it gives CASSSGQGGDEQYF.

This sequence joins TRBV20-1 and TRBJ2-7, with 7 bases lining up with TRBD1. CDR1 is DFQATT and CDR2 is SNEGSKA in the germline V gene (reference sequence). The CDR3 contains 11 residues. V dropped 6 bases and J dropped 5; count of bases not matched to a gene: 4. CDR3 region: CSAGTVDEQYF. In DNA form, the CDR3 reads TGCAGTGCGGGGACAGTGGACGAGCAGTACTTC.

J is TRBJ1-3 and V is TRBV15; the D is unclear. The CDR3 covers 12 residues. Germline CDR1 LNHNV, CDR2 YYDKDF (reference sequence). Trimming removed 8 bases at V and 7 bases at J, with 12 bases between. For the CDR3, the DNA is TGTGCCACCTCGCGGGGAGACAACACCATATATTTT. Translated: CATSRGDNTIYF.

The chain joins TRBV9 to TRBJ2-7; TRBD1 agrees at 7 bases. Germline V lookup: CDR1 SGDLS, CDR2 YYNGEE. The CDR3 loop spans 15 amino acids. Unmatched junction bases numbered 8, after V lost 3 bases and J lost 2 bases. This CDR3 reads CASSAWGTVPYEQYF. The CDR3 coding sequence is TGTGCCAGCAGCGCTTGGGGGACAGTCCCCTACGAGCAGTACTTC.

The chain employs TRBV25-1 and TRBJ1-6; 9 positions match TRBD1. With 6 bases clipped from V and 5 bases from J, the junction kept 2 bases outside the gene matches. The CDR3 runs to 14 residues. CDR1 and CDR2 (germline): MGHDK, SYGVNS. The CDR3 here is CASRRQGDNSPLHF. In DNA, the CDR3 is TGTGCCAGCAGGAGACAGGGGGATAATTCACCCCTCCACTTT.

The genes are TRBV5-6 and TRBJ1-1; tentative D call: TRBD1 (5 bases). V was shortened by 1 base and J by 6 bases, with 16 bases between the two germline ends. Germline V gives CDR1 SGHDT, CDR2 YYEEEE. The CDR3 sequence is 15 residues long. DNA of the CDR3: TGTGCCAGCAGCTTGTACCTAGACAGCCCGCCTGAAGCTTTCTTT. Its translation: CASSLYLDSPPEAFF.

About this clone: At one end, the junction sequence differs from germline, possibly due to a read error. The chain is built from TRBV28 and TRBJ2-7, with a tentative D call TRBD1 (6 bases). The V gene's germline CDR1 is MDHEN and CDR2 SYDVKM. The CDR3 is made up of 12 amino acids. The CDR3: CASSLLGGEENF. The CDR3 coding sequence is TGTGCCAGCAGTTTATTAGGGGGAGAGGAAAACTTC.

The chain couples TRBV4-1 to TRBJ2-1; weak D call: TRBD2 (6 bases). Germline V gene lookup returns CDR1 MGHRA and CDR2 YSYEKL. CDR3 size: 15 residues. The ends were cut back, 2 bases at V and 10 bases at J, with 18 bases in the middle. In DNA, the CDR3 is TGCGCCAGCAGCCAACCCCGGGGGTCCAATAAGGAGCAGTTCTTC. The encoded protein is CASSQPRGSNKEQFF.

The chain couples TRBV14 to TRBJ2-1, with 11 nucleotides matching TRBD2. Germline-derived CDR1 and CDR2 are SGHDN and FVKESK. V trimming: 3 bases; J trimming: 10 bases; junction bases outside the gene matches: 2. The CDR3 sequence is 13 residues long. The CDR3 reads CASSQRLAGEQFF. The CDR3 DNA sequence: TGTGCCAGCAGCCAGAGACTAGCGGGAGAGCAGTTCTTC.

The chain couples TRBV7-9 to TRBJ2-7; TRBD1 matches 10 bases. The CDR3 contains 15 residues. The J segment lost 5 bases and the V segment lost 5 bases, leaving 9 bases of the junction unmatched. Germline CDR1 is SEHNR and CDR2 is FQNEAQ (reference sequence). The CDR3 here is CASSPLGQGKNEQYF. CDR3 in DNA: TGTGCCAGCAGCCCGTTGGGACAGGGGAAAAACGAGCAGTACTTC.

The chain couples TRBV18 to TRBJ1-2; D is possibly TRBD1 (5 bases). This CDR3 has 15 residues. Trimming pared 6 bases from V and 5 bases from J, leaving 19 bases between. Germline V lookup: CDR1 KGHSH, CDR2 LQKENI. The CDR3 loop reads CASSPAGGVGYGYTF. The CDR3 coding sequence is TGTGCCAGCTCCCCCGCTGGGGGGGTGGGATATGGCTACACCTTC.

This chain's CDR3 is CASSPGGYEQYF. As DNA, the CDR3 is TGTGCCAGCAGCCCGGGAGGTTACGAGCAGTACTTC. The rearrangement links TRBV11-3 to TRBJ2-7, with 7 bases matching TRBD2. CDR1 SGHNT and CDR2 YENEEA come from the germline V gene. The length of the CDR3 is 12 residues. The J segment lost 4 bases and the V segment lost 5 bases, leaving 2 bases of the junction unmatched.

As to this clone: The DNA is omitted, as the CDR3 cannot be located on it reliably, and the CDR3 follows TCRdb's listing. The chain recombines TRBV7-8 with TRBJ1-5; TRBD1 is the table's D call, not checked against the DNA. The CDR3 spans 15 amino acids, including both terminal residues. The germline V gene encodes CDR1 SGHVS and CDR2 FQNEAQ. CDR3 protein: CASSSSDRVNQPQHF.

V is TRBV6-2 or TRBV6-3 and J is TRBJ1-1; maybe TRBD1 (5 bases). The CDR3 has 16 amino acids. The germline CDR1 and CDR2 sequences are MNHEY and SVGEGT. V was pared by 0 bases and J by 1 base, with 12 bases between. The chain's CDR3 is CASSYSRSQGNTEAFF. The CDR3 coding sequence is TGTGCCAGCAGTTACTCGAGGTCCCAGGGGAACACTGAAGCTTTCTTT.

This CDR3 reads CASSLEGHRNTIYF. For the CDR3, the DNA is TGTGCCAGCAGCTTAGAGGGACACCGAAACACCATATATTTT. The rearrangement uses TRBV7-6 and TRBJ1-3; tentatively, D is TRBD1 (6 bases). V was cut by 1 base and J by 5 bases, with 9 bases left in between. Germline CDR1 SGHVS, CDR2 FNYEAQ. CDR3 length equals 14 residues.

V is TRBV7-6 and J is TRBJ1-1; possible D gene TRBD1, 6 bases. The germline CDR1 and CDR2 sequences are SGHVS and FNYEAQ. Deletions cut 3 bases from V and 1 base from J, with 9 bases between. The CDR3 covers 14 residues. CDR3 DNA sequence: TGTGCCAGCAGCTTGAGGGGGACGAACACTGAAGCTTTCTTT. This sequence encodes CASSLRGTNTEAFF.